The entry below describes one T cell receptor beta chain. Clones were read by immunoSEQ multiplex PCR, and TCRdb kept only the in-frame ones, dropping some. In the table there are some 100,000 clones, roughly 90% of which are singletons. This sample was taken from a study of blood T cell repertoires in COVID-19. The CDR3 has 17 residues. The germline CDR1 and CDR2 sequences are SGHTA and FQGNSA. V gave up 5 bases and J gave up 3 bases; unmatched junction bases: 12. This sequence was found in a man aged 65 to 79 who had recovered from COVID-19. The rearrangement links TRBV7-2 to TRBJ2-1; the match to TRBD2 covers 8 bases. Material for sequencing was peripheral blood. The CDR3 reads CASSPRTSRYYYNEQFF. CDR3 bases: TGTGCCAGCAGCCCGCGGACTAGCCGTTACTACTACAATGAGCAGTTCTTC.